Detailed here is one T cell receptor (beta chain). Amplification used 60 Vbeta primers and 13 Jbeta primers. Only in-frame clones appear in the TCRdb table, and some are missing; sequencing was by immunoSEQ multiplex PCR. The data hold about 110,000 clones, with 60% to 85% observed a single time. The sample comes from a study of cytomegalovirus exposure and HLA in healthy donors. This TCR derives from a female donor in good health and CMV-seropositive. Sample: PBMCs.

CDR3 sequence reads: CASSLAGTGSAGELFF. Written as DNA, the CDR3 is TGTGCCAGTAGTCTCGCCGGGACAGGGTCAGCCGGGGAGCTGTTTTTT. This chain uses TRBV19 with TRBJ2-2; the match to TRBD1 covers 9 bases. Germline CDR1 reads LNHDA; CDR2 reads SQIVND (reference sequence). Unmatched junction bases numbered 10, after V lost 5 bases and J lost 6 bases. This CDR3 has 16 residues.